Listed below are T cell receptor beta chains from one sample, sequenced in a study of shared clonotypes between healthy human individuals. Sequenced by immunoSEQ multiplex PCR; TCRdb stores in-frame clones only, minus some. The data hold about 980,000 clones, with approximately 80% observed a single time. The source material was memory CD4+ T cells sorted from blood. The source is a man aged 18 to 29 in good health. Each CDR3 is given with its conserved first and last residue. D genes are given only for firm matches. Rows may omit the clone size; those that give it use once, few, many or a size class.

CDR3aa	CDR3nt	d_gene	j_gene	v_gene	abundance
CASSQDGTGVETQYF	TGCGCCAGCAGCCAAGATGGGACTGGTGTAGAGACCCAGTACTTC	-	TRBJ2-5	TRBV4-1	few
CASSLGGISNYGYTF	TGTGCCAGCAGTTTGGGTGGGATCTCTAACTATGGCTACACCTTC	-	TRBJ1-2	TRBV28	-
CASRETGTEAFF	TGTGCCAGCAGGGAGACAGGGACCGAAGCTTTCTTT	TRBD1	TRBJ1-1	TRBV7-9	few
CASSPAEQGRTEAFF	TGTGCCAGCTCACCCGCGGAACAGGGACGAACTGAAGCTTTCTTT	-	TRBJ1-1	TRBV18	-
CASSGQGGPTSYEQYF	TGCGCCAGCAGCGGACAGGGGGGCCCCACATCCTACGAGCAGTACTTC	TRBD1	TRBJ2-7	TRBV5-1	-
CASSLRSTGELFF	TGTGCCAGCAGTTTAAGATCCACCGGGGAGCTGTTTTTT	-	TRBJ2-2	TRBV28	-
CASSIRNSPLSYNEQFF	TGTGCCAGTAGTATAAGGAACAGCCCCCTTTCCTACAATGAGCAGTTCTTC	-	TRBJ2-1	TRBV19	-
CASSLGFPINTQYF	TGTGCCAGCAGCTTGGGTTTCCCGATAAATACGCAGTATTTT	-	TRBJ2-3	TRBV5-6	few
CASSTLQGMNTEAFF	TGTGCCAGTAGTACCCTACAGGGGATGAACACTGAAGCTTTCTTT	TRBD1	TRBJ1-1	TRBV19	-
CASSKTSGVPTDTQYF	TGTGCCAGCAGCAAGACTAGCGGGGTTCCCACAGATACGCAGTATTTT	TRBD2	TRBJ2-3	TRBV11-2	-
CASSIGGTATF	TGTGCCAGTAGTATCGGGGGGACGGCCACCTTC	-	TRBJ1-2	TRBV19	-
CASSLGAPTYEQYF	TGTGCCAGCAGCTTAGGGGCCCCGACCTACGAGCAGTACTTC	-	TRBJ2-7	TRBV7-2	-
CASSLVGLRDGTQYF	TGTGCCAGCAGCTTAGTGGGCTTACGGGATGGGACCCAGTACTTC	-	TRBJ2-5	TRBV7-2	few
CASSINALQPQHF	TGTGCCAGTAGTATAAACGCTCTTCAGCCCCAGCATTTT	-	TRBJ1-5	TRBV19	few
CAWSPRIQSSYEQYF	TGTGCCTGGAGTCCCCGGATTCAGAGCTCCTACGAGCAGTACTTC	-	TRBJ2-7	TRBV30	few
CASSLPGGAPGYGYTF	TGTGCCAGCAGCCTCCCGGGGGGGGCCCCTGGATATGGCTACACCTTC	-	TRBJ1-2	TRBV5-4	-